This T cell receptor (beta chain) was recorded in a study of OX40 agonist ivuxolimab in advanced cancers. Regarding the complete study: Ivuxolimab was an agonistic, fully human IgG2 monoclonal antibody directed against OX40 (CD134), a costimulatory receptor. Intravenous ivuxolimab was administered to patients every 2 weeks at six dose levels: 0.01, 0.1, 0.3, 1.5, 3 and 10 mg/kg. Of the approximately 50 dose-escalation patients, hepatocellular carcinoma was present in 19, melanoma in some 15, renal cell carcinoma in 9 and head and neck cancer in 9. A male proportion of roughly 85% and a mean age of approximately 58 years, ranging from roughly 20 to 80, were recorded for the dose-escalation cohort. Prior anti-PD-1, anti-PD-L1 or anti-CTLA-4 therapy was permitted, and checkpoint inhibitors had been received by 30% to 40% of dose-escalation patients. Partial responses occurred in three dose-escalation patients, of whom one had hepatocellular carcinoma and two had cutaneous melanoma. Peripheral TCRbeta sequencing was intended to test whether TCR sequence diversity was altered and clonal T-cell expansion was caused by ivuxolimab. The paper reports the monotherapy dose-escalation portion (N of about 50 patients) of the phase I ivuxolimab trial. Paper-wide results and their limitations: In partial responders in the 0.1-3.0 mg/kg groups, normalized peripheral clonal expansion was found to be among the lowest, especially among CD8+ T cells. On average, CD8+ T cells showed more expanded clones than CD4+ T cells after ivuxolimab. Low levels of normalized T-cell clonal expansion were also seen in some nonresponding patients. Antigen specificity was not determined for the clonally expanded peripheral T cells. At doses of 0.1 to 3.0 mg/kg, clonal expansion of both CD4+ and CD8+ T cells in blood was seen between baseline and week 6.

CDR1 and CDR2, per the germline V gene, are MDHEN and SYDVKM. Trimming takes 5 bases off V and 3 bases off J; junction bases not matched to a gene: 5. The CDR3 numbers 15 residues from cysteine through phenylalanine. This entry keeps only the CDR3 DNA: 45 bases, framed from base 1. Concerning this clone itself: Its antigen is unknown. Per-nucleotide qualities are absent, and no much larger clonotype sits a single base away.

Genomic DNA was extracted from sorted cells for sequencing of the TCRbeta CDR3 region. The immunoSEQ Assay was used for sequencing of TCRbeta CDR3 regions. TCRdb obtained this table from immuneACCESS and retained in-frame rearrangements with V and J assigned. These tables miss some clones; where compared with another copy, unresolved V genes account for less than half of the shortfall, and the remainder is unexplained. This sample is represented by tens of thousands of clones; 70% to 85% of them were singletons. The ten largest clones represent around 0.44% of the sample. Patients with autoimmune disease history or receiving systemic immunosuppression were excluded from the trial. In every dose cohort, peripheral blood was drawn for TCR sequencing at baseline, cycle 4 day 1, and cycle 7 day 1. The samples were taken from a phase I, first-in-human, multicenter, open-label dose-escalation trial of ivuxolimab. The trial enrolled adults with locally advanced or metastatic head and neck squamous cell, hepatocellular, melanoma or renal cell carcinoma. CD4+ and CD8+ T cells were sorted separately from peripheral blood before TCR sequencing.

The rearranged segments are TRBV28 and TRBJ2-3; TRBD2 lines up with 10 middle nucleotides. Sample: CD4+ or CD8+ T cells sorted from blood, taken in a trial of the OX40 agonist ivuxolimab. The TCR comes from an adult with an advanced solid tumor such as melanoma, head and neck, liver or kidney cancer. The CDR3 region reads CASSNPSGSTDTQYF. The nucleotides read TGTGCCAGCAGTAACCCTAGCGGGAGTACAGATACGCAGTATTTT.